These T cell receptor beta chains were read from a single sample in a study of blood T cell repertoires in COVID-19. Profiled with immunoSEQ multiplex PCR; TCRdb holds only in-frame clones, not every one. The profile shows roughly 68,000 clones, 85% to 90% of them singletons. Sequencing was carried out using peripheral blood. These receptors all stem from a woman of 80 years or more with active COVID-19. The CDR3 runs from the conserved cysteine through the conserved F or W. Each record gives: clone size, V gene, J gene, D gene, CDR3 protein, CDR3 DNA. A D gene is named only where the DNA matches it firmly. Not every row has a clone size; where given, it reads once, few, many or a size class.

>-|TRBV5-6|TRBJ2-5|-
CASSLGRIQETQYF
TGTGCCAGCAGCTTGGGGCGGATCCAAGAGACCCAGTACTTC
>once|TRBV20-1|TRBJ1-5|-
CSASDGGGAAGQPQHF
TGCAGTGCTAGTGATGGGGGTGGGGCCGCGGGACAGCCCCAGCATTTT
>few|TRBV6-5|TRBJ2-2|-
CASSYSSRTGELFF
TGTGCCAGCAGTTACTCGAGCCGCACCGGGGAGCTGTTTTTT
>-|TRBV24-1|TRBJ2-2|-
CATSDPPDTGELFF
TGTGCCACCAGTGATCCGCCGGACACCGGGGAGCTGTTTTTT
>-|TRBV5-1|TRBJ2-2|TRBD1
CASSVSPTGASGELFF
TGCGCCAGCAGCGTCAGTCCAACAGGGGCCTCCGGGGAGCTGTTTTTT
>once|TRBV20-1|TRBJ2-5|-
CSSARQETQYF
TGCAGTTCAGCTAGACAAGAGACCCAGTACTTC
>-|TRBV6-2/TRBV6-3|TRBJ1-3|-
CASSYSLQSSGNTIYF
TGTGCCAGCAGTTACTCGCTACAGAGCTCTGGGAACACCATATATTTT
>-|TRBV9|TRBJ2-7|TRBD2
CASSVGGLAGGPGYEQYF
TGTGCCAGCAGCGTGGGTGGTCTAGCGGGAGGGCCGGGCTACGAGCAGTACTTC
>-|TRBV7-2|TRBJ2-5|-
CASSPLLVRTQYF
TGTGCCAGCAGCCCCCTTCTAGTGCGGACCCAGTACTTC
>-|TRBV15|TRBJ2-7|TRBD1
CATSREQGSSYEQYF
TGTGCCACCAGCAGAGAACAGGGGAGCTCCTACGAGCAGTACTTC
>once|TRBV2|TRBJ2-1|-
CASTPDNEQFF
TGTGCCAGCACCCCCGACAATGAGCAGTTCTTC
>-|TRBV27|TRBJ1-1|-
CASSRMEVGTEAFF
TGTGCCAGCAGCCGAATGGAGGTTGGCACTGAAGCTTTCTTT
>-|TRBV7-2|TRBJ2-5|-
CASSLTWGPPETQYF
TGTGCCAGCAGCCTGACCTGGGGGCCTCCAGAGACCCAGTACTTC
>-|TRBV7-9|TRBJ1-2|-
CASSLEDSYGYTF
TGTGCCAGCAGCTTAGAGGACAGCTATGGCTACACCTTC
>few|TRBV7-9|TRBJ1-5|TRBD1
CASSTQGDQPQHF
TGTGCCAGCAGCACTCAGGGGGATCAGCCCCAGCATTTT
>-|TRBV7-3|TRBJ2-2|TRBD2
CASSSGGLASRELFF
TGTGCCAGCAGCTCAGGTGGACTAGCGTCTCGGGAGCTGTTTTTT
>-|TRBV28|TRBJ2-7|TRBD1
CASSLGQGSYEQYF
TGTGCCAGCAGTTTAGGACAGGGCTCCTACGAGCAGTACTTC
>-|TRBV7-3|TRBJ1-5|TRBD1
CASSLSPGGTQGVQPQHF
TGTGCCAGCAGCTTATCGCCGGGCGGTACACAGGGGGTTCAGCCCCAGCATTTT
>-|TRBV24-1|TRBJ1-6|-
CATSAPGYNSPLHF
TGTGCCACCAGTGCTCCGGGCTATAATTCACCCCTCCACTTT
>-|TRBV7-2|TRBJ2-5|TRBD2
CASSSVAGGRIETQYF
TGTGCCAGCAGCTCCGTAGCGGGAGGGAGGATAGAGACCCAGTACTTC
>-|TRBV6-1|TRBJ2-7|-
CASSEFAATGSYEQYF
TGTGCCAGCAGTGAATTTGCAGCCACAGGTTCCTACGAGCAGTACTTC
>-|TRBV7-3|TRBJ2-1|TRBD2
CASSPGGRAASEQFF
TGTGCCAGCAGCCCGGGCGGGAGGGCCGCTAGTGAGCAGTTCTTC